The 12 T cell receptor beta chains below all came from one sample that was sequenced in a study of spatial heterogeneity in lung cancer. Time point specified: sample taken at primary tumor resection. A single record per CDR3 protein comes from TCRdb applying MiXCR to the 5' RACE reads. Among 75,000 or so distinct CDR3 sequences listed, approximately 8.1% were seen once. The sample in question was PBMCs, obtained at surgery. Source of these receptors: a male donor with early-stage non-small cell lung cancer.

The chain carries TRBV6-1 and TRBJ2-1; D ambiguous. The CDR3 has 14 residues. With 2 bases removed from V and 9 bases from J, the gap between germline ends came to 14 bases. Germline loops: CDR1 MNHNS, CDR2 SASEGT. Here the CDR3 reads CASSEIDLVGEQFF. The CDR3 nucleotides are TGTGCCAGCAGTGAAATTGACCTGGTCGGTGAGCAGTTCTTC.

This sequence joins TRBV18 and TRBJ2-7; 9 bases align to TRBD1. The CDR3 sequence is 14 residues long. The V gene's germline CDR1 is KGHSH and CDR2 LQKENI. V lost 3 bases to trimming and J lost 3 bases; unmatched junction nucleotides: 3. CDR3 in DNA: TGTGCCAGCTCACCGGGACAGGGATTCTACGAGCAGTACTTC. Translation: CASSPGQGFYEQYF. Filled out from reference TRBV18 and TRBJ2-7, the complete variable domain reads NAGVMQNPRHLVRRRGQEARLRCSPMKGHSHVYWYRQLPEEGLKFMVYLQKENIIDESGMPKERFSAEFPKEGPSILRIQQVVRGDSAAYFCASSPGQGFYEQYFGPGTRLTVT.

This sequence joins TRBV5-6 and TRBJ2-2; a weak D match, TRBD2 (5 bases). Trimming took 4 bases from V and 0 from J, leaving 19 bases between them. This CDR3 comprises 18 residues. Germline CDR1 is SGHDT and CDR2 is YYEEEE. The chain's CDR3 is CASSRGQPFGTNTGELFF. Written as DNA, the CDR3 is TGTGCCAGCAGCCGCGGCCAACCCTTCGGGACGAACACCGGGGAGCTGTTTTTT.

This chain joins TRBV6-2 or TRBV6-3 and TRBJ2-7; D not resolved. The germline V and J ends were trimmed by 6 bases and 1 base, with 16 bases remaining between them. The CDR3 is 15 amino acids. Per germline, CDR1 MNHEY and CDR2 SVGEGT. In nucleotides, the CDR3 is TGTGCCAGCAGCTATGCCGGGCCGAAATCCTACGAGCAGTACTTC. Translated: CASSYAGPKSYEQYF.

This clonotype has more than one count but fewer than ten. This rearrangement joins TRBV18 to TRBJ1-1; 11 bases map to TRBD1. V shed 2 bases, J shed 7 bases, and the junction held 12 bases outside the gene matches. Germline V gene data show CDR1 as KGHSH and CDR2 as LQKENI. The CDR3 length is 17 residues. The CDR3 loop is CASSPDGQGAQRIEAFF. For the CDR3, the DNA is TGTGCCAGCTCACCAGACGGACAGGGGGCGCAAAGGATTGAAGCTTTCTTT.

This sequence joins TRBV4-1 and TRBJ1-1; TRBD1 matches at 7 bases. With V trimmed by 8 bases and J by 4 bases, 7 bases remained unmatched. The CDR3 loop spans 13 amino acids. The germline V gene encodes CDR1 MGHRA and CDR2 YSYEKL. CDR3 bases: TGCGCCAGCGGTACAGGGGACACCACTGAAGCTTTCTTT. Protein sequence: CASGTGDTTEAFF.

In this sample, this clonotype turned up many times. This chain connects TRBV9 to TRBJ2-5; no reliable D call. V lost 0 bases and J 4 bases, leaving 10 bases between the germline ends. CDR1 SGDLS and CDR2 YYNGEE come from the germline V gene. The CDR3 is made up of 14 amino acids. The CDR3 protein is CASSVGALTETQYF. CDR3 DNA sequence: TGTGCCAGCAGCGTAGGCGCGTTGACAGAGACCCAGTACTTC.

This clonotype was counted ten times or more. CDR3 region: CASSITGGYQPQHF. CDR3 bases: TGTGCCAGCAGCATAACAGGGGGCTATCAGCCCCAGCATTTT. The V and J genes are TRBV6-2 or TRBV6-3 and TRBJ1-5, with 9 bases lining up with TRBD1. CDR1 is MNHEY, CDR2 SVGEGT, per germline. This CDR3 is built from 14 residues. J was trimmed by 5 bases and V by 6 bases; bases with no gene match: 5.

This clonotype has only a few counts. V and J are TRBV5-1 and TRBJ2-7; D is perhaps TRBD1 or TRBD2 (5 bases each). The CDR3 is 15 amino acids. Germline V gene lookup returns CDR1 SGHRS and CDR2 YFSETQ. V lost 2 bases and J 0 bases, leaving 12 bases between the germline ends. CDR3 in amino acids: CASSFGTGSSYEQYF. CDR3 sequence (DNA): TGCGCCAGCAGCTTTGGGACGGGGAGCTCCTACGAGCAGTACTTC.

This clonotype occurred many times. The chain is built from TRBV7-3 and TRBJ1-1; no reliable D call. This CDR3 is 14 amino acids long. With 2 bases removed from V and 7 bases from J, the gap between germline ends came to 14 bases. Per germline, CDR1 SGHTA and CDR2 FQGTGA. CDR3 residues: CASSLEGYSGEAFF. CDR3 nucleotide sequence: TGTGCCAGCAGCTTAGAGGGATACTCAGGTGAAGCTTTCTTT.

This clonotype showed up just a few times. The chain's CDR3 is CASRLGLYNEQFF. The CDR3 bases are TGCGCCAGCAGGCTCGGGCTTTACAATGAGCAGTTCTTC. The rearrangement links TRBV5-1 to TRBJ2-1; no definite D call. This CDR3 contains 13 residues. Deletions cut 5 bases from V and 4 bases from J, with 10 bases between. From germline, CDR1 is SGHRS and CDR2 YFSETQ.

In its sample, this clonotype was seen a few times. This chain links TRBV18 with TRBJ2-1; D is undetermined. Germline V CDR1 and CDR2: KGHSH, LQKENI. V was cut by 0 bases and J by 8 bases, with 11 bases left in between. The CDR3 covers 14 residues. The CDR3 region has the DNA TGTGCCAGCTCACCACCGGCTAGGCTCGATGAGCAGTTCTTC. Its translation: CASSPPARLDEQFF.